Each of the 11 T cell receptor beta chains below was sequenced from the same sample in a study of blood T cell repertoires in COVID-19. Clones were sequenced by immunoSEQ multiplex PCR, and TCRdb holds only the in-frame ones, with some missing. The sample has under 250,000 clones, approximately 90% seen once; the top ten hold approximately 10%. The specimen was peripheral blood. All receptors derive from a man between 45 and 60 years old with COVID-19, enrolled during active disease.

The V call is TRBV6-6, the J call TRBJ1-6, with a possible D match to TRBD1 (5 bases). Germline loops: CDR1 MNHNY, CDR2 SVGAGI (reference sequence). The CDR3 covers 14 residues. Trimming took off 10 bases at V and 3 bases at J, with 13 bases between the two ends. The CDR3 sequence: CAIQGGGYNSPLHF. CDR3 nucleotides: TGTGCCATTCAGGGCGGGGGCTATAATTCACCCCTCCACTTT.

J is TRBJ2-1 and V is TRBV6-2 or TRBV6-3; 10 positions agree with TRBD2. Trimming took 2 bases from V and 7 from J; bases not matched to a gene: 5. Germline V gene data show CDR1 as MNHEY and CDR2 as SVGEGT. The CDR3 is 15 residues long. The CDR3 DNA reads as TGTGCCAGCAGTTACATTACGGGACTAGCGAATGAGCAGTTCTTC. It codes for CASSYITGLANEQFF.

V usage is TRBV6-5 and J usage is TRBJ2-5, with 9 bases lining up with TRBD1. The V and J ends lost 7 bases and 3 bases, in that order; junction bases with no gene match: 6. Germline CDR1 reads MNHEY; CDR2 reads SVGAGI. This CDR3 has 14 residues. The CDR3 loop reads CASMTGGFEETQYF. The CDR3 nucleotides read TGTGCCAGCATGACAGGGGGTTTTGAAGAGACCCAGTACTTC.

This CDR3 reads CASSKAPGNHKSKTDEKLFF. The CDR3 coding sequence is TGTGCCAGCAGCAAAGCGCCGGGGAACCATAAATCAAAGACGGATGAAAAACTGTTTTTT. The chain carries TRBV21-1 and TRBJ1-4. TRBV21-1 is given as a pseudogene. There are 20 residues in the CDR3.

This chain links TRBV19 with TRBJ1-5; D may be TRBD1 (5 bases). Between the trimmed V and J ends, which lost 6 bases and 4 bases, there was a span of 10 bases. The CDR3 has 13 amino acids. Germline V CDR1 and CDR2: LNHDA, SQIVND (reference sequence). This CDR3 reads CASRAGLNQPQHF. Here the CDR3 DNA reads TGTGCCAGTAGGGCAGGGTTGAATCAGCCCCAGCATTTT.

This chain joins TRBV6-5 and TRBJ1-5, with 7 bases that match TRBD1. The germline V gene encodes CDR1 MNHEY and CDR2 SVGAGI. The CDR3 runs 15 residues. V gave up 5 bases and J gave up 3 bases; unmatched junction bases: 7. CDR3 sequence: CASSQIQGPNQPQHF. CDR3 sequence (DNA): TGTGCCAGCAGTCAAATACAGGGGCCCAATCAGCCCCAGCATTTT.

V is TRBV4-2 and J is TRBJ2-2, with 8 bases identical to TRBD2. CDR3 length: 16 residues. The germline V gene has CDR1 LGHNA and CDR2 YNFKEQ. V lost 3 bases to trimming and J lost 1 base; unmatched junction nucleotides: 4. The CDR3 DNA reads TGTGCCAGCAGCCAGCGGGGGGCCCTGAACACCGGGGAGCTGTTTTTT. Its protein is CASSQRGALNTGELFF.

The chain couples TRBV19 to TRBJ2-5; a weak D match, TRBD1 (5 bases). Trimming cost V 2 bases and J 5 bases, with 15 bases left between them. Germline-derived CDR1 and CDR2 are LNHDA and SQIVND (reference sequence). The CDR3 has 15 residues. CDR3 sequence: CASSIKSGPGETQYF. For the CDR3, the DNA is TGTGCCAGTAGTATAAAGTCAGGGCCAGGCGAGACCCAGTACTTC.

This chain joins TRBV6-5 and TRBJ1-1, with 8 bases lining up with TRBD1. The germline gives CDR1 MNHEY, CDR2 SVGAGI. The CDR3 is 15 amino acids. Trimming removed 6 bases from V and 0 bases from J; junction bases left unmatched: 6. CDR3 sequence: CASRRQGLLNTEAFF. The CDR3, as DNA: TGTGCCAGCAGAAGACAGGGGCTATTGAACACTGAAGCTTTCTTT.

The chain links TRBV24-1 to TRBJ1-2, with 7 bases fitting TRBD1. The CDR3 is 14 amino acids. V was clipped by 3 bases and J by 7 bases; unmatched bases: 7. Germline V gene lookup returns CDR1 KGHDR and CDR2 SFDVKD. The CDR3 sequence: CATSDIGQVSGYTF. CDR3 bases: TGTGCCACCAGTGATATCGGACAGGTAAGTGGCTACACCTTC.

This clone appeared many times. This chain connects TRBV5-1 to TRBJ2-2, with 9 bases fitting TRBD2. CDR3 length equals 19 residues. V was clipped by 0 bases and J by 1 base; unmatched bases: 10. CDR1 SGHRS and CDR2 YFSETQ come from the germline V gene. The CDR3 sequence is CASSLVPLGAGGNTGELFF. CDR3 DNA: TGCGCCAGCAGCTTGGTCCCTCTAGGAGCGGGAGGGAACACCGGGGAGCTGTTTTTT.